Listed here are 20 T cell receptor beta chains from one sample, sequenced in a study of a mutant IDH1 vaccine in newly diagnosed glioma. These receptors have no identified antigens. Measured with immunoSEQ multiplex PCR; TCRdb has only the in-frame clones, and not every one. The repertoire consists of 35,000 to 50,000 clones, with 91% occurring once and the leading ten covering over 3.5%. This sample's time point: week 23, last vaccination. Vaccinated patients received 300 ug of mutant IDH1 20-mer peptide per dose, with topical imiquimod. The source material was PBMCs, sampled from a glioma patient whose treatment included an IDH1 peptide vaccine. These receptors all stem from a man aged 45 to 65 with glioma.

This chain joins TRBV13 and TRBJ2-7; D might be TRBD1 (6 bases). V lost 6 bases and J 3 bases, leaving 21 bases between the germline ends. CDR1 is PRHDT and CDR2 is FYEKMQ in the germline V gene (reference sequence). The CDR3 spans 16 residues. The CDR3 DNA reads as TGTGCCAGCAGAACCGGCGGACAGTCGGCTCTCTACGAGCAGTACTTC. This sequence encodes CASRTGGQSALYEQYF.

CDR3 sequence: CARIPGTDSYEQYF. The CDR3 nucleotides read TGTGCCAGAATTCCCGGGACAGACTCCTACGAGCAGTACTTC. V is TRBV5-3 and J is TRBJ2-7; TRBD1 aligns across 7 bases. TRBV5-3 is reported as an ORF; its role is uncertain. After removal of 6 bases from V and 0 bases from J, the junction contained 6 bases not matched to a gene. The CDR3 contains 14 residues.

The genes are TRBV28 and TRBJ1-1; a possible D gene is TRBD1 (5 bases). CDR1 and CDR2 from the germline V gene are MDHEN and SYDVKM. The CDR3 runs to 13 residues. Trimming shortened V by 2 bases and J by 2 bases, and 6 bases separated the two germline ends. The CDR3 here is CASSLGGNTEAFF. CDR3 nucleotide sequence: TGTGCCAGCAGTTTAGGGGGAAACACTGAAGCTTTCTTT.

This clone was counted only a few times. The gene calls are TRBV5-1 and TRBJ2-3; D is unclear. The CDR3 contains 16 residues. Per germline, CDR1 SGHRS and CDR2 YFSETQ. V lost 1 base to trimming and J lost 6 bases, with 18 bases between them. CDR3 amino acids: CASSLNPGGAVDTQYF. For the CDR3, the DNA is TGCGCCAGCAGCTTGAATCCCGGCGGTGCCGTGGATACGCAGTATTTT.

V gene TRBV7-2 combines with J gene TRBJ2-2; 9 bases fit TRBD1. The V and J ends lost 5 bases and 7 bases, in that order; junction bases with no gene match: 11. The germline CDR1 and CDR2 sequences are SGHTA and FQGNSA. There are 16 residues in the CDR3. DNA of the CDR3: TGTGCCAGCAGCCGCCTACAGGGGGCTTTAGGCGGGGAGCTGTTTTTT. This translates into CASSRLQGALGGELFF.

The V gene is TRBV7-6, the J gene TRBJ2-1; D possibly corresponds to TRBD2 (5 bases). The CDR3 loop spans 12 amino acids. The V gene lost 4 bases and the J gene lost 4 bases, with 5 bases spanning the gap. Germline CDR1 reads SGHVS; CDR2 reads FNYEAQ. The CDR3 DNA sequence: TGTGCCAGCAGCTCGGGATACAATGAGCAGTTCTTC. It is translated as CASSSGYNEQFF.

The chain has TRBV9 and TRBJ1-2; TRBD1 matches 7 bases. The CDR3 sequence is 15 residues long. Per the germline V gene, CDR1 is SGDLS and CDR2 is YYNGEE. V trimming: 0 bases; J trimming: 8 bases; junction bases outside the gene matches: 10. The CDR3 spells CASSVGTGLIGGYTF. DNA of the CDR3: TGTGCCAGCAGCGTAGGGACAGGTCTGATTGGGGGCTACACCTTC.

The chain employs TRBV19 and TRBJ1-5; no reliable D call. This CDR3 comprises 15 residues. CDR1 is LNHDA and CDR2 is SQIVND in the germline V gene (reference sequence). V lost 6 bases, J lost 3 bases, and 15 bases lay in between. The CDR3 is CASSPGLNNNQPQHF. CDR3 DNA sequence: TGTGCCAGTAGCCCCGGACTGAACAACAATCAGCCCCAGCATTTT.

The chain joins TRBV4-2 to TRBJ2-7; 9 positions match TRBD1. The CDR3 totals 15 residues. Germline assignment: CDR1 LGHNA and CDR2 YNFKEQ. With V trimmed by 5 bases and J by 6 bases, 11 bases remained unmatched. CDR3 nucleotide sequence: TGTGCCAGCAGCAACCGGGGGACAGGGAGGTCCGAGCAGTACTTC. It specifies CASSNRGTGRSEQYF.

CDR3 in amino acids: CASSDLAAPVSGYTF. The CDR3 DNA reads TGTGCCAGCAGTGACCTGGCGGCTCCCGTTAGTGGCTACACCTTC. The rearrangement links TRBV6-4 to TRBJ1-2; D is unclear. With 2 bases removed from V and 7 bases from J, the gap between germline ends came to 17 bases. This CDR3 has 15 residues. The germline V gene has CDR1 MRHNA and CDR2 SNTAGT.

This chain joins TRBV7-2 and TRBJ1-4; a possible D gene is TRBD1 (6 bases). The germline V gene has CDR1 SGHTA and CDR2 FQGNSA. Trimming shortened V by 3 bases and J by 3 bases, and 11 bases separated the two germline ends. The CDR3 is 15 amino acids. The CDR3 loop reads CASSFAGTPNEKLFF. The CDR3 nucleotides are TGTGCCAGCAGCTTCGCCGGGACACCTAATGAAAAACTGTTTTTT.

This clone has a handful of counts. CDR3 coding DNA: TGTGCCAGCAGTGAAGGGGCACGGGGCGGTCAGCCCCAGCATTTT. It yields the protein CASSEGARGGQPQHF. V is TRBV6-1 and J is TRBJ1-5, with D perhaps matching TRBD1 (5 bases). CDR1 is MNHNS and CDR2 is SASEGT in the germline V gene. Trimming left V 1 base short and J 6 bases short, with 13 bases between. This CDR3 is built from 15 residues.

This chain links TRBV7-8 with TRBJ1-4, with D unresolved. This CDR3 spans 12 amino acids. Germline CDR1 is SGHVS and CDR2 is FQNEAQ. The V end was cut by 1 base, the J end by 8 bases, with 5 bases between. This chain's CDR3 is CASSLGREKLFF. The CDR3 region has the DNA TGTGCCAGCAGCTTAGGGAGGGAAAAACTGTTTTTT.

The V gene is TRBV7-9, the J gene TRBJ1-3, with 8 bases identical to TRBD1. Germline V gene data show CDR1 as SEHNR and CDR2 as FQNEAQ (reference sequence). This CDR3 has 16 amino acids. Trimming at V came to 1 base and at J to 2 bases, leaving 4 bases not matched to a gene. In DNA, the CDR3 is TGTGCCAGCAGCTTAGTAGGACAGGGTACTGGAAACACCATATATTTT. Its translation: CASSLVGQGTGNTIYF.

The V gene is TRBV5-1, the J gene TRBJ2-7; 9 positions agree with TRBD1. Per germline, CDR1 SGHRS and CDR2 YFSETQ. The trim removed 0 bases at V and 6 bases at J, leaving 7 bases unmatched. The CDR3 is 15 amino acids. This CDR3 reads CASSLDRTGVSEQYF. The CDR3 DNA follows: TGCGCCAGCAGCTTGGATCGGACAGGGGTCTCCGAGCAGTACTTC.

CDR3 amino acids: CASRPPRQAYEQYF. As DNA, the CDR3 is TGTGCCAGCAGGCCACCGAGACAGGCCTACGAGCAGTACTTC. This chain uses TRBV2 with TRBJ2-7; D possibly corresponds to TRBD1 (6 bases). The germline V gene encodes CDR1 SNHLY and CDR2 FYNNEI. The CDR3 consists of 14 residues. V lost 6 bases and J 2 bases, leaving 14 bases between the germline ends.

V usage is TRBV7-2 and J usage is TRBJ1-3; D gene ambiguous. The V and J ends lost 1 base and 0 bases respectively, with 7 bases between them. CDR1 SGHTA and CDR2 FQGNSA come from the germline V gene. There are 15 residues in the CDR3. The CDR3 DNA sequence: TGTGCCAGCAGCTTAGGGGCCAGCTCTGGAAACACCATATATTTT. Encoded protein: CASSLGASSGNTIYF.

This clone was recorded only once. The chain has TRBV19 and TRBJ2-5, with 11 bases identical to TRBD1. The J call is doubtful: the DNA matches TRBJ2-7 better. This CDR3 comprises 15 residues. Germline CDR1 and CDR2: LNHDA and SQIVND (reference sequence). For the CDR3, the DNA is TGTGCCAGTAGTAGGGACAGGGGGGGGACCTACGAGCAGTACTTC. Translating gives CASSRDRGGTYEQYF.

The CDR3 reads CASSSSIRDSAADTQYF. DNA of the CDR3: TGTGCCAGCAGCTCCTCAATCCGGGACAGTGCCGCAGATACGCAGTATTTT. V and J are TRBV9 and TRBJ2-3; 7 nucleotides line up with TRBD1. The CDR3 spans 17 residues. Germline CDR1 and CDR2: SGDLS and YYNGEE. The J segment lost 4 bases and the V segment lost 4 bases, leaving 15 bases of the junction unmatched.

To note about this clone: Mismatch with germline at one junction end may stem from a read error. The J gene is TRBJ1-4, the V gene TRBV7-9, with D possibly matching TRBD1 (5 bases). This CDR3 is 14 amino acids long. Germline loops: CDR1 SEHNR, CDR2 FQNEAQ (reference sequence). CDR3 sequence: CASSRDGLNEKLLF. CDR3 bases: TGTGCCAGCAGCCGGGACGGCTTAAATGAAAAACTGCTTTTT.